Presented here are 25 T cell receptor beta chains from one specimen sequenced in a study of early T cells in non-severe SARS-CoV-2 infection. In TCRdb, the 5' RACE reads were re-called with MiXCR into one record per CDR3 protein. The table shows approximately 120,000 distinct CDR3 sequences, with about 16% occurring only once. Sequenced input: whole blood. The receptors were gathered from an adult who was a healthcare worker with PCR-confirmed SARS-CoV-2 infection or an uninfected control (not recorded which).

This clonotype came up a few times. The chain joins TRBV7-6 to TRBJ1-1; unclear D gene. Trimming took 5 bases from V and 1 from J, leaving 14 bases between them. The CDR3 is made up of 15 amino acids. Germline-derived CDR1 and CDR2 are SGHVS and FNYEAQ. The CDR3 nucleotides read TGTGCCAGCAGCCCCCACCCGACAAAGAACACTGAAGCTTTCTTT. This encodes CASSPHPTKNTEAFF.

The chain recombines TRBV12-3 or TRBV12-4 with TRBJ1-4, with a weak D call TRBD1 (5 bases). CDR3 length: 14 residues. V was shortened by 5 bases and J by 8 bases, with 15 bases between the two germline ends. CDR3 DNA: TGTGCCAGCAGTGCCGGGACCCGGACGGAAAAACTGTTTTTT. Amino acids: CASSAGTRTEKLFF.

The gene calls are TRBV19 and TRBJ2-7; TRBD1 matches 10 bases. CDR1 is LNHDA, CDR2 SQIVND, per germline (reference sequence). V lost 5 bases to trimming and J lost 5 bases; unmatched junction nucleotides: 6. This CDR3 comprises 14 residues. The CDR3 here is CASSDLTGGHEQYF. As DNA, the CDR3 is TGTGCCAGTAGTGATTTGACAGGGGGCCACGAGCAGTACTTC.

The chain uses TRBV28 and TRBJ1-5; D gene uncertain. CDR1 is MDHEN and CDR2 is SYDVKM in the germline V gene. The V and J ends lost 7 bases and 0 bases respectively, with 22 bases between them. This CDR3 has 18 residues. The CDR3 DNA follows: TGTGCCAGCAAACCCGGGCAGAGTGGGGTGTATAGCAATCAGCCCCAGCATTTT. It specifies CASKPGQSGVYSNQPQHF.

The sample holds many counts of this clonotype. V usage is TRBV7-9 and J usage is TRBJ1-2, with 8 bases lining up with TRBD1. Trimming removed 4 bases from V and 2 bases from J; junction bases left unmatched: 9. CDR1 SEHNR and CDR2 FQNEAQ come from the germline V gene (reference sequence). This CDR3 contains 16 residues. The CDR3 protein is CASSSSGTGLNYGYTF. The CDR3 nucleotides are TGTGCCAGCAGCTCTAGTGGGACAGGATTGAACTATGGCTACACCTTC.

This clonotype was seen a handful of times. The gene calls are TRBV3-1 and TRBJ2-3; either TRBD1 or TRBD2 may fit D (5 bases each). The CDR3 is 17 amino acids. The germline CDR1 and CDR2 sequences are LGHDT and YNNKEL (reference sequence). V dropped 1 base and J dropped 4 bases, with 18 bases sitting between them. The CDR3 protein is CASSQGTQGRASDTQYF. For the CDR3, the DNA is TGTGCCAGCAGCCAAGGTACTCAGGGACGGGCCTCAGATACGCAGTATTTT.

The chain uses TRBV7-9 and TRBJ2-3; no clear D gene. V lost 6 bases and J lost 6, with 7 bases in between. Germline V gene lookup returns CDR1 SEHNR and CDR2 FQNEAQ (reference sequence). The CDR3 totals 11 residues. In nucleotides, the CDR3 is TGTGCCAGCAGTCAACTCGATACGCAGTATTTT. This gives the protein CASSQLDTQYF.

This clonotype was detected only a few times. The chain combines TRBV19 with TRBJ2-7, with unresolved D. This CDR3 comprises 11 residues. Germline CDR1 is LNHDA and CDR2 is SQIVND (reference sequence). V was clipped by 8 bases and J by 6 bases, with 11 bases between them. CDR3 nucleotide sequence: TGTGCCAGTCCCGACCTAATCGAGCAGTACTTC. This sequence encodes CASPDLIEQYF.

This chain links TRBV25-1 with TRBJ2-7; D is possibly TRBD1 (6 bases). The ends were cut back, 5 bases at V and 7 bases at J, with 18 bases in the middle. Germline values: CDR1 MGHDK, CDR2 SYGVNS. The CDR3 runs to 14 residues. The CDR3 reads CASSQTGSLGEQYF. The CDR3 DNA reads TGTGCCAGCAGTCAGACAGGCTCGCTGGGAGAGCAGTACTTC.

The table lists this clonotype with a few counts. The V gene is TRBV20-1, the J gene TRBJ1-1; D ambiguous. Germline-derived CDR1 and CDR2 are DFQATT and SNEGSKA (reference sequence). The CDR3 totals 11 residues. The V gene lost 4 bases and the J gene lost 0 bases, with 3 bases spanning the gap. The CDR3 sequence is CSAKLNTEAFF. CDR3 DNA sequence: TGCAGTGCTAAGCTGAACACTGAAGCTTTCTTT.

The chain uses TRBV20-1 and TRBJ2-5; 9 bases fit TRBD2. CDR3 length: 13 amino acids. With 4 bases clipped from V and 0 bases from J, the junction kept 0 bases outside the gene matches. Germline V gene lookup returns CDR1 DFQATT and CDR2 SNEGSKA (reference sequence). As DNA, the CDR3 is TGCAGTGCTATAGCGGGGGACCAAGAGACCCAGTACTTC. It translates to CSAIAGDQETQYF.

The rearrangement uses TRBV20-1 and TRBJ2-5, with 7 bases matching TRBD1. CDR1 is DFQATT, CDR2 SNEGSKA, per germline (reference sequence). This CDR3 is 16 amino acids long. J gave up 5 bases and V 4 bases, and 16 bases lay outside the gene matches. CDR3 sequence: CSANRDSRTMVETQYF. Here the CDR3 DNA reads TGCAGTGCTAACCGGGACAGCAGGACCATGGTGGAGACCCAGTACTTC.

This clonotype was seen just once. No conserved phenylalanine or tryptophan ends this CDR3, so it is likely a read error. The chain employs TRBV7-3 and TRBJ2-3; 7 positions agree with TRBD1. Looked up from germline, CDR1 is SGHTA and CDR2 is FQGTGA. J was trimmed by 7 bases and V by 6 bases; bases with no gene match: 4. This CDR3 region has 12 residues. For the CDR3, the DNA is TGTGCCAGCAGTACAGGGGAGAATACGCAGTATATT. Translation gives CASSTGENTQYI.

This clonotype was counted between two and nine times. The chain carries TRBV2 and TRBJ1-2; TRBD1 might be the D (6 bases). Deletions cut 4 bases from V and 5 bases from J, with 14 bases between. CDR3 length: 14 residues. The germline V gene has CDR1 SNHLY and CDR2 FYNNEI. The CDR3 is CASSVQGEGYGYTF. The CDR3, as DNA: TGTGCCAGCAGTGTACAGGGCGAAGGGTATGGCTACACCTTC.

The rearrangement links TRBV9 to TRBJ2-5, with 9 bases matching TRBD1. Germline V gene data show CDR1 as SGDLS and CDR2 as YYNGEE. This CDR3 region has 15 residues. J gave up 7 bases and V 4 bases, and 11 bases lay outside the gene matches. The CDR3 DNA follows: TGTGCCAGCAGCATGGGACAGGGTACCCCAACGACCCAGTACTTC. Residues: CASSMGQGTPTTQYF.

This clonotype was counted only a few times. The chain carries TRBV6-6 and TRBJ2-7; a possible D gene is TRBD2 (5 bases). Trimming pared 0 bases from V and 3 bases from J, leaving 6 bases between. The CDR3 sequence is 13 residues long. Germline loops: CDR1 MNHNY, CDR2 SVGAGI (reference sequence). The CDR3: CASSYSGLYEQYF. The DNA for the CDR3 is TGTGCCAGCAGTTACTCTGGACTCTACGAGCAGTACTTC.

This clonotype has a count of ten or more. The CDR3 DNA sequence: TGTGCCAGCAGCTTAGAGTCGAGCTCCTACAATGAGCAGTTCTTC. Translating it yields CASSLESSSYNEQFF. This chain joins TRBV11-1 and TRBJ2-1; no clear D gene. Trimming removed 1 base from V and 0 bases from J, with 7 bases in between. This CDR3 comprises 15 residues. Per the germline V gene, CDR1 is SGHAT and CDR2 is FQDESV (reference sequence).

For this clonotype: The missing conserved phenylalanine or tryptophan at the end of this CDR3 makes a read error likely. The genes are TRBV20-1 and TRBJ1-2, with 7 bases aligning to TRBD1. The germline V gene encodes CDR1 DFQATT and CDR2 SNEGSKA (reference sequence). Trimming removed 6 bases from V and 4 bases from J; junction bases left unmatched: 11. The CDR3 is 14 residues long. CDR3 amino acids: CSAIFQQGTYGYTL. Written as DNA, the CDR3 is TGCAGTGCCATCTTTCAACAGGGGACCTATGGCTACACCCTC.

The rearrangement links TRBV5-1 to TRBJ2-7; 7 nucleotides match TRBD2. This CDR3 region has 14 residues. The V and J ends lost 3 bases and 2 bases, in that order; junction bases with no gene match: 5. The V gene's germline CDR1 is SGHRS and CDR2 YFSETQ. The chain's CDR3 is CASSSTGGPYEQYF. The CDR3 bases are TGCGCCAGCAGCTCGACGGGGGGACCCTACGAGCAGTACTTC. Supplemented by reference TRBV5-1 and TRBJ2-7, the full variable domain reads KAGVTQTPRYLIKTRGQQVTLSCSPISGHRSVSWYQQTPGQGLQFLFEYFSETQRNKGNFPGRFSGRQFSNSRSEMNVSTLELGDSALYLCASSSTGGPYEQYFGPGTRLTVT.

J is TRBJ2-7 and V is TRBV6-6, with TRBD2 matching 8 bases. V shed 11 bases and J 4 bases; nucleotides not matched to a gene: 10. Per the germline V gene, CDR1 is MNHNY and CDR2 is SVGAGI (reference sequence). This CDR3 contains 13 residues. In DNA, the CDR3 is TGTGCCTCGGGAGGGGTACCGATATACGAGCAGTACTTC. This translates into CASGGVPIYEQYF.

The genes are TRBV7-9 and TRBJ2-1, with D possibly being TRBD1 (5 bases). Trimming left V 11 bases short and J 8 bases short, with 7 bases between. The length of the CDR3 is 9 residues. Germline-derived CDR1 and CDR2 are SEHNR and FQNEAQ (reference sequence). In DNA, the CDR3 is TGTGCCGTAGGGGATGAGCAGTTCTTC. It yields the protein CAVGDEQFF.

This clonotype was counted ten times or more. V and J are TRBV10-3 and TRBJ2-1; 9 bases map to TRBD2. This CDR3 is 13 amino acids long. V shed 11 bases and J 5 bases; nucleotides not matched to a gene: 7. Looked up from germline, CDR1 is ENHRY and CDR2 is SYGVKD. The CDR3 DNA reads TGTGCCGGCAGCGGGGGGTTTGACAATGAGCAGTTCTTC. This sequence encodes CAGSGGFDNEQFF.

V gene TRBV29-1 combines with J gene TRBJ1-2, with TRBD1 as a possible D gene (5 bases). V lost 6 bases, J lost 4 bases, and 12 bases lay in between. CDR3 length: 12 amino acids. Germline V gives CDR1 SQVTM, CDR2 ANQGSEA. The CDR3 here is CSVRDGSYGYTF. Here the CDR3 DNA reads TGCAGCGTACGGGACGGATCCTATGGCTACACCTTC.

This clonotype has at least ten counts. J is TRBJ2-1 and V is TRBV5-5, with D maybe TRBD1 (6 bases). The CDR3 has 13 residues. Trimming took off 4 bases at V and 6 bases at J, with 11 bases between the two ends. Germline V lookup: CDR1 SGHKS, CDR2 YYEKEE (reference sequence). This CDR3 reads CASSTWTVNEQFF. The DNA of the CDR3 is TGTGCCAGCAGCACCTGGACAGTCAATGAGCAGTTCTTC.

This clonotype was observed a single time. V is TRBV5-1 and J is TRBJ2-7; D ambiguous. The CDR3 loop spans 14 amino acids. Per germline, CDR1 SGHRS and CDR2 YFSETQ. V lost 3 bases to trimming and J lost 0 bases, with 10 bases between them. Written as DNA, the CDR3 is TGCGCCAGCAGCTGGGCCGCGAGCTCCTACGAGCAGTACTTC. This codes for CASSWAASSYEQYF.